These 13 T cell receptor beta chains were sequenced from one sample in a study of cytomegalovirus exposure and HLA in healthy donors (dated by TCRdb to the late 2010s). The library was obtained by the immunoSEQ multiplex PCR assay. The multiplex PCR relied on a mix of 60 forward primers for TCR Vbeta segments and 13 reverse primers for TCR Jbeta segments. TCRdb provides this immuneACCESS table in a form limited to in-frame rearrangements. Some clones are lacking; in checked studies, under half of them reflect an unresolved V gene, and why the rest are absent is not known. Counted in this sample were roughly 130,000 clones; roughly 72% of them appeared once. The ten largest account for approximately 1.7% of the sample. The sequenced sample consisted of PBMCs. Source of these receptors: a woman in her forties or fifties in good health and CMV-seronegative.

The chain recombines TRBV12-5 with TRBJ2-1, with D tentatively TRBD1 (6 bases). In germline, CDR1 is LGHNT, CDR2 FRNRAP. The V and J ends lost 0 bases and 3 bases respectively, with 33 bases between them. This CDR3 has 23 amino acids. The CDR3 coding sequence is TGTGCTAGTGGTTTGGTACTCGGATCCCGGGCGGGCCATCCCGAGGACAGCTACAATGAGCAGTTCTTC. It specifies CASGLVLGSRAGHPEDSYNEQFF.

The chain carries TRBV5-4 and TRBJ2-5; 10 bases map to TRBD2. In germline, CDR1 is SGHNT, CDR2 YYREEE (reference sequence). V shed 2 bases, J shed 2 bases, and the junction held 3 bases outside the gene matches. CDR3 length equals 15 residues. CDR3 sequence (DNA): TGTGCCAGCAGCTTTGGGACTAGCGAGCAAGAGACCCAGTACTTC. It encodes CASSFGTSEQETQYF.

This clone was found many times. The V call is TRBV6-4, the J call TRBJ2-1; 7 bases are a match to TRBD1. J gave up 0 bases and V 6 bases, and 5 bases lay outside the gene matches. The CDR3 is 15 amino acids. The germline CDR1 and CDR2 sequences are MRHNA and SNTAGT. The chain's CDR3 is CASSLRDSSYNEQFF. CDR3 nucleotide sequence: TGTGCCAGCAGCCTCCGGGACAGCTCCTACAATGAGCAGTTCTTC.

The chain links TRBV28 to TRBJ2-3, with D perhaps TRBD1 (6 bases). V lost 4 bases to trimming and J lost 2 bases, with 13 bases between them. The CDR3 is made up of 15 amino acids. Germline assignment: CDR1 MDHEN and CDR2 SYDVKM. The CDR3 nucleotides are TGTGCCAGCAGTTACAGGGATTGGGCCACAGATACGCAGTATTTT. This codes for CASSYRDWATDTQYF. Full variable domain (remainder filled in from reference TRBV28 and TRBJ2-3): DVKVTQSSRYLVKRTGEKVFLECVQDMDHENMFWYRQDPGLGLRLIYFSYDVKMKEKGDIPEGYSVSREKKERFSLILESASTNQTSMYLCASSYRDWATDTQYFGPGTRLTVL.

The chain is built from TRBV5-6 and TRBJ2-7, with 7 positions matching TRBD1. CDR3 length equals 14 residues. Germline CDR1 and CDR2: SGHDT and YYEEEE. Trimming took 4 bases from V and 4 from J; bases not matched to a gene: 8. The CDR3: CASSPWDREYEQYV. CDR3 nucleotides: TGTGCCAGCAGCCCCTGGGACAGAGAATACGAGCAGTACGTC.

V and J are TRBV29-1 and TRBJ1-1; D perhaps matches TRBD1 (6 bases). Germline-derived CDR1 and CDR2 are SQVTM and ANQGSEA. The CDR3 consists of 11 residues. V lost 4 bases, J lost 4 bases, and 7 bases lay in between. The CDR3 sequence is CSVGTATEAFF. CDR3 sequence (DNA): TGCAGCGTTGGGACAGCCACTGAAGCTTTCTTT.

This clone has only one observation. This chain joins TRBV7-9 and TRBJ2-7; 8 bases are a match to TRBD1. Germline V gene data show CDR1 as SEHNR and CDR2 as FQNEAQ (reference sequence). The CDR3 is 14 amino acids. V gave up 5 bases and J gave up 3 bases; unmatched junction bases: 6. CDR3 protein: CASSQRTGNYEQYF. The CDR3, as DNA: TGTGCCAGCAGCCAAAGGACAGGGAACTACGAGCAGTACTTC.

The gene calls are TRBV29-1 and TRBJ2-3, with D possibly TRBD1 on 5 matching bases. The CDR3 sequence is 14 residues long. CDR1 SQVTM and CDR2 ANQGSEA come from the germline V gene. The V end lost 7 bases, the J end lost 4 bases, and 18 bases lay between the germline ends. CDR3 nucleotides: TGCAGCGCCGGACGGGCAGGGTCCTCAGATACGCAGTATTTT. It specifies CSAGRAGSSDTQYF.

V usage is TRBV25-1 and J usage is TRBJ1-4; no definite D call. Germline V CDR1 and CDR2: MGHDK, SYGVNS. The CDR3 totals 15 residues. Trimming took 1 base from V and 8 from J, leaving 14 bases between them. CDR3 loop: CASSELKGSGEKLFF. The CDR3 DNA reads TGTGCCAGCAGTGAATTGAAGGGATCGGGGGAAAAACTGTTTTTT.

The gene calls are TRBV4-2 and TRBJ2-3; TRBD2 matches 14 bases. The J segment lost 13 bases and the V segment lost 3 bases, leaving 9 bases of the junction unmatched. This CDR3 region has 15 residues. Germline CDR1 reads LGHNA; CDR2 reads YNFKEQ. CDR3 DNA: TGTGCCAGCAGCCATCCAGGACTAGCGGGAGGTGGGGAGTATTTT. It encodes CASSHPGLAGGGEYF.

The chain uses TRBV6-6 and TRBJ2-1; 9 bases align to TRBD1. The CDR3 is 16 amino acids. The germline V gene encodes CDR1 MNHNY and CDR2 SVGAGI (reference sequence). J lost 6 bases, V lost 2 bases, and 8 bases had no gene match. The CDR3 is CASSYRNPGQGNEQFF. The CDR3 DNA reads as TGTGCCAGCAGTTACCGGAACCCGGGACAGGGCAATGAGCAGTTCTTC.

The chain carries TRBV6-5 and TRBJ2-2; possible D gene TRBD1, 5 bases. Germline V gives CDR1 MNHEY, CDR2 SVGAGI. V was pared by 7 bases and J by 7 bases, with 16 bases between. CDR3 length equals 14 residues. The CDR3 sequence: CASNQAGFGGELFF. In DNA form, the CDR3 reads TGTGCCAGCAATCAGGCAGGGTTCGGCGGGGAGCTGTTTTTT.

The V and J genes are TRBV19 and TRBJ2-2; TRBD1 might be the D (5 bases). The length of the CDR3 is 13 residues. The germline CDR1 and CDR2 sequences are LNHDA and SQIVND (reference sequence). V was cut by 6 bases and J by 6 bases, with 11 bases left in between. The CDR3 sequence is CASSQTEPGELFF. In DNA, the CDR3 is TGTGCCAGTAGCCAGACAGAACCCGGGGAGCTGTTTTTT.